This T cell receptor (beta chain) was identified in a study of human T cells and chemical hapten exposure. Study-level results: The study found that DPC sensitization did not change TCRs above 1 in 1000 frequency.

Time point in this sample: pre-sensitization, week 0. The sample's treatment: therapeutic diphenylcyclopropenone sensitization with weekly scalp DPC. Drawing of blood took place ahead of applying each patch test. The CDR3 runs to 16 residues. The junction had 13 bases not matched to a gene; V was cut back by 6 bases and J by 6 bases. Germline V gene lookup returns CDR1 SQVTM and CDR2 ANQGSEA. Authors' analysis steps: The number of TCRs in each sample had a median of about 96,000 and spanned about 20,000 to 690,600. MiXCR was run by TCRdb on the RACE reads, yielding one entry per CDR3 protein. TCRdb, rather than the study authors, made the V and J calls. The table shows under 95,000 distinct CDR3 sequences, with 8.5% occurring only once. At least ten counts were recorded for this clonotype. Its antigen is currently unknown.

Sequenced material: whole blood, taken in connection with sensitization to the hapten diphenylcyclopropenone (DPC). This sequence originates from a man aged 40-50 years with alopecia areata. Some clones in this sample may be carry-over from other donors' samples. The chain joins TRBV29-1 to TRBJ2-3, with 12 positions matching TRBD1. In DNA form, the CDR3 reads TGCAGCGTCGTCCCTCCGGGACAGGGGGCGACGGATACGCAGTATTTT. Its translation is CSVVPPGQGATDTQYF.